A single sample gave rise to the 12 T cell receptor beta chains below, sequenced in a study of shared clonotypes between healthy human individuals. TCRdb keeps only in-frame clones here, not all; method: immunoSEQ multiplex PCR. The repertoire holds millions of clones, about 95% seen once, with around 1.1% in the top ten. CD8 cells classed as naive were CD45RO-negative and positively selected for CCR7, excluding terminally differentiated effector memory CD45RA+ cells. The sequenced sample consisted of naive CD8+ T cells sorted from blood. These TCRs come from a man younger than 35 in good health.

The rearrangement joins TRBV7-9 to TRBJ2-7; 11 nucleotides align to TRBD1. The trim removed 2 bases at V and 5 bases at J, leaving 5 bases unmatched. This CDR3 is 15 amino acids long. CDR1 SEHNR and CDR2 FQNEAQ come from the germline V gene (reference sequence). For the CDR3, the DNA is TGTGCCAGCAGCTTAAGTCCGGGACAGGGGGACGAGCAGTACTTC. Its translation is CASSLSPGQGDEQYF.

The rearrangement joins TRBV28 to TRBJ2-7; tentatively, D is TRBD2 (7 bases). This CDR3 comprises 15 residues. Germline lookup yields CDR1 MDHEN and CDR2 SYDVKM. V lost 3 bases, J lost 1 base, and 13 bases lay in between. The CDR3 DNA is TGTGCCAGCAGTTTCCCAGGGGAGGGGTCCTACGAGCAGTACTTC. Translating it yields CASSFPGEGSYEQYF. The variable domain in full, with the rest retrieved from reference TRBV28 and TRBJ2-7, is DVKVTQSSRYLVKRTGEKVFLECVQDMDHENMFWYRQDPGLGLRLIYFSYDVKMKEKGDIPEGYSVSREKKERFSLILESASTNQTSMYLCASSFPGEGSYEQYFGPGTRLTVT.

The DNA for the CDR3 is TGTGCCAGCAGCCTCACCCCCCTAGTCGGGGAGACCCAGTACTTC. It specifies CASSLTPLVGETQYF. The V and J genes are TRBV5-6 and TRBJ2-5; D gene unclear. The germline V gene has CDR1 SGHDT and CDR2 YYEEEE. The CDR3 consists of 15 residues. V was clipped by 4 bases and J by 5 bases, with 18 bases between them.

This rearrangement joins TRBV5-6 to TRBJ2-2; 9 bases align to TRBD1. The CDR3 contains 16 residues. Germline V gene data show CDR1 as SGHDT and CDR2 as YYEEEE. V shed 5 bases and J 3 bases; nucleotides not matched to a gene: 8. The CDR3 spells CASRLKDRGYTGELFF. The DNA for the CDR3 is TGTGCCAGCAGATTAAAGGACAGGGGTTACACCGGGGAGCTGTTTTTT.

The CDR3 DNA follows: TGTGCCAGCAGAAAACCGACCGACAGGTCGGGGACCCAGTACTTC. Its translation: CASRKPTDRSGTQYF. The genes are TRBV28 and TRBJ2-5, with D possibly being TRBD1 (6 bases). The germline CDR1 and CDR2 sequences are MDHEN and SYDVKM. The CDR3 covers 15 residues. Trimming shortened V by 6 bases and J by 7 bases, and 21 bases separated the two germline ends.

This sequence joins TRBV29-1 and TRBJ2-1; 8 bases agree with TRBD1. CDR1 is SQVTM, CDR2 ANQGSEA, per germline. This CDR3 has 13 residues. The CDR3 spells CREGGQGAGEQFF. CDR3 nucleotides: TGCAGAGAAGGGGGCCAGGGGGCGGGTGAGCAGTTCTTC.

As for this clone: This same CDR3 is encoded by further DNA sequences in the sample. The chain recombines TRBV6-5 with TRBJ2-7; 8 bases align to TRBD1. V shed 5 bases, J shed 0 bases, and the junction held 3 bases outside the gene matches. Germline loops: CDR1 MNHEY, CDR2 SVGAGI. The CDR3 consists of 14 residues. The CDR3, as DNA: TGTGCCAGCAGTGCCGGGACAGGCTCCTACGAGCAGTACTTC. Encoded protein: CASSAGTGSYEQYF.

This chain links TRBV30 with TRBJ2-1; TRBD1 is a possible D gene (6 bases). The CDR3 covers 16 residues. Germline V CDR1 and CDR2: GTSNPN, SVGIG (reference sequence). Deletions cut 0 bases from V and 3 bases from J, with 15 bases between. The CDR3 DNA reads as TGTGCCTGGAGTGTAGAGGGGGTAACGGTCTACAATGAGCAGTTCTTC. Translating it yields CAWSVEGVTVYNEQFF.

The sample holds one count of this clone. This chain's CDR3 is CASSDSGALAKNIQYF. In DNA form, the CDR3 reads TGTGCCAGCAGTGATTCAGGGGCCCTAGCCAAAAACATTCAGTACTTC. The genes are TRBV6-1 and TRBJ2-4, with a possible D match to TRBD1 (6 bases). The germline V gene has CDR1 MNHNS and CDR2 SASEGT. Trimming pared 3 bases from V and 0 bases from J, leaving 12 bases between. CDR3 length equals 16 residues.

The chain links TRBV7-6 to TRBJ2-2, with TRBD2 matching 10 bases. The J segment lost 0 bases and the V segment lost 3 bases, leaving 4 bases of the junction unmatched. The CDR3 sequence is 17 residues long. Per the germline V gene, CDR1 is SGHVS and CDR2 is FNYEAQ. CDR3 nucleotide sequence: TGTGCCAGCAGCTTCCTAGCGGGGGAACCGAACACCGGGGAGCTGTTTTTT. The encoded protein is CASSFLAGEPNTGELFF.

Note on this clone: The sample has other DNA sequences that encode this CDR3 too. This chain joins TRBV7-9 and TRBJ2-5; no clear D gene. Trimming shortened V by 5 bases and J by 5 bases, and 9 bases separated the two germline ends. The CDR3 covers 12 residues. The V gene's germline CDR1 is SEHNR and CDR2 FQNEAQ (reference sequence). The CDR3 reads CASSLGRETQYF. CDR3 in DNA: TGTGCCAGCAGCCTAGGCAGGGAGACCCAGTACTTC.

The chain links TRBV2 to TRBJ2-7, with 7 positions matching TRBD1. Germline V lookup: CDR1 SNHLY, CDR2 FYNNEI. V lost 2 bases and J lost 2; bases outside the gene matches: 3. The CDR3 runs 14 residues. CDR3 nucleotides: TGTGCCAGCAGTGAATTAGGGGGCGCCTACGAGCAGTACTTC. Its translation: CASSELGGAYEQYF.